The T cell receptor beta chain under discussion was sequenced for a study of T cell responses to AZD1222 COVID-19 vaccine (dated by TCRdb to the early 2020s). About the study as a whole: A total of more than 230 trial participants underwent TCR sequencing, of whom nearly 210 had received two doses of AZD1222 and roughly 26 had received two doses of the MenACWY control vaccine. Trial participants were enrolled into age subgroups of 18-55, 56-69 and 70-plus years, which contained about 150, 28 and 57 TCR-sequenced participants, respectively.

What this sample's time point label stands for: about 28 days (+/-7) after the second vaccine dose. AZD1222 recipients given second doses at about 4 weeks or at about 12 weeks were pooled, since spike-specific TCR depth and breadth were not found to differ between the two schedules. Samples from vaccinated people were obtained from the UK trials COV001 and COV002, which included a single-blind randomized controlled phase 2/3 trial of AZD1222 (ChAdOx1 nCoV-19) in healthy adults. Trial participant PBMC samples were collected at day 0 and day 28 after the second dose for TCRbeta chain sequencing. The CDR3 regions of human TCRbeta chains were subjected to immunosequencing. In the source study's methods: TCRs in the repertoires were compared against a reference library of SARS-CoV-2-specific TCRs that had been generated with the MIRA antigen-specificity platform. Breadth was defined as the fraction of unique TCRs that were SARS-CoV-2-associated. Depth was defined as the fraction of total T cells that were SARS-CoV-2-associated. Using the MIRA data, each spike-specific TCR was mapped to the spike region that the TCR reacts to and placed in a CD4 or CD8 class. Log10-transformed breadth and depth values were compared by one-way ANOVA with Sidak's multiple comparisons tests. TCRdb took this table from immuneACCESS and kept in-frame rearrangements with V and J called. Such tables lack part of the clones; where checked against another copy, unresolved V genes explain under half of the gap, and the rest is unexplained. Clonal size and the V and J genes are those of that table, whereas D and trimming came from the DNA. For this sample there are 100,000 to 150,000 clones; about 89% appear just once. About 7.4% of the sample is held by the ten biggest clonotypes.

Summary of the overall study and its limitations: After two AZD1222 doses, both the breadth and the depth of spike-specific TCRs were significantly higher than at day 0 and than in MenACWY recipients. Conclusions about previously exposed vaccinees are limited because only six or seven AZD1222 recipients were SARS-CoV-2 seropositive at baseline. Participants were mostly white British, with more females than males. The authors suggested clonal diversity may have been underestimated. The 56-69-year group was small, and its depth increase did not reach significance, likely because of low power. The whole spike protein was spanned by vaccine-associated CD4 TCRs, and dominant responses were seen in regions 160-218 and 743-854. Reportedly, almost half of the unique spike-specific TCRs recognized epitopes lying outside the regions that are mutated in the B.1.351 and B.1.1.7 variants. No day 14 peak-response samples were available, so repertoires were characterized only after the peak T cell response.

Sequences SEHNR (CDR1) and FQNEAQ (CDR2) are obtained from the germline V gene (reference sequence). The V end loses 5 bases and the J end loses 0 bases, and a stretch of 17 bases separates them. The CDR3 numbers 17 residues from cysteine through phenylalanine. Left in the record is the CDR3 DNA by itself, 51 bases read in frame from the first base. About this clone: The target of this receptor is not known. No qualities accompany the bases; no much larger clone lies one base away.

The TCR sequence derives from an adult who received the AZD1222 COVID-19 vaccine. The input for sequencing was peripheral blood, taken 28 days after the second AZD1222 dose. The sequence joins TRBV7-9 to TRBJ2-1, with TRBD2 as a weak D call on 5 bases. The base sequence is TGTGCCAGCAGCCCAGCGCGGGTCGGGGACTCCTACAATGAGCAGTTCTTC. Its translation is CASSPARVGDSYNEQFF.